The T cell receptor (beta chain) under discussion was sequenced for a study of blood T cell repertoires in COVID-19. Turning to the study itself: T cells, B-cell-depleted T cells, or PBMCs provided the cDNA or gDNA that served as material.

The table came from immunoSEQ multiplex PCR; TCRdb's copy has only in-frame clones and leaves some out. Here the sample spans about 390,000 clones, more than 70% being singletons. Patients from Seattle were sampled longitudinally, starting during active infection. Material: peripheral blood. The TCR originated in a woman aged 60-75 years with COVID-19, enrolled during active disease.

CDR3 sequence (DNA): TGCGCCAGCAGCTCTCGGGACTTCACCTACGAGCAGTACTTC. Protein product: CASSSRDFTYEQYF. The rearrangement links TRBV5-1 to TRBJ2-7; TRBD2 is a possible D gene (6 bases). The CDR3 spans 14 residues. Germline V CDR1 and CDR2: SGHRS, YFSETQ. The germline V and J ends were trimmed by 3 bases and 2 bases, with 12 bases remaining between them.